The 22 T cell receptor beta chains presented below share a single source sample, sequenced in a study of T and B cells in COVID-19 patients. Blood genomic DNA input for TRB amplification was about 220-500 ng. BIOMED2 TRB-A/B primer pools were used in multiplex TRB PCR. MiXCR, run by TCRdb on the multiplex PCR reads, gives a single entry per CDR3 protein. Of approximately 10,000 distinct CDR3 sequences detected, around 30% appear once; the ten largest clones hold under 30%. The material sequenced was blood. These TCRs come from a human donor who had recovered from COVID-19.

This clonotype was detected only once. A read error may explain this, as a much larger clone is one base away. The rearrangement uses TRBV27 and TRBJ2-3, with 7 bases aligning to TRBD2. The CDR3 runs to 15 residues. Germline V CDR1 and CDR2: MNHEY, SMNVEV (reference sequence). The CDR3 sequence is CASSSDGGSIDTQYF. The CDR3 DNA follows: TGTGCCAGCAGTTCCGACGGGGGGAGCATAGATACGCAGTATTTT.

The chain couples TRBV20-1 to TRBJ1-1; D unresolved. Germline CDR1 and CDR2: DFQATT and SNEGSKA (reference sequence). V was shortened by 0 bases and J by 4 bases, with 15 bases between the two germline ends. CDR3 length equals 15 residues. The CDR3 DNA reads TGCAGTGCTAGAGATGGGCTCCAGTATGGCACTGAAGCTTTCTTT. Amino acids: CSARDGLQYGTEAFF.

This clonotype was seen a few times. The chain joins TRBV12-3 or TRBV12-4 to TRBJ2-7; D is possibly TRBD2 (6 bases). Trimming took off 3 bases at V and 2 bases at J, with 14 bases between the two ends. The CDR3 length is 15 residues. The CDR3 DNA reads TGTGCCAGCAGTTTGGCGGGCGGGATGGCCTACGAGCAGTACGTC. Its translation: CASSLAGGMAYEQYV.

This chain connects TRBV27 to TRBJ2-1; no reliable D call. The CDR3 has 13 amino acids. In germline, CDR1 is MNHEY, CDR2 SMNVEV (reference sequence). Trimming took off 6 bases at V and 7 bases at J, with 13 bases between the two ends. The CDR3 DNA reads TGTGCCAGCAGGGGGTCCCGGCGGAATGAGCAGTTCTTC. Its translation: CASRGSRRNEQFF.

This clonotype is deemed medium-sized. V and J are TRBV11-3 and TRBJ2-5, with D uncertain. Germline V gene lookup returns CDR1 SGHNT and CDR2 YENEEA. Trimming stripped 1 base from V and 2 bases from J, with 14 bases between. The CDR3 is made up of 16 amino acids. The CDR3 sequence: CASSLGVQIGQETQYF. The CDR3 DNA follows: TGTGCCAGCAGCTTAGGGGTTCAAATAGGGCAAGAGACCCAGTACTTC.

The chain recombines TRBV12-3 or TRBV12-4 with TRBJ2-7; 9 bases fit TRBD2. V shed 1 base and J 6 bases; nucleotides not matched to a gene: 10. CDR3 length: 16 amino acids. The CDR3 sequence: CASSLGPSGKWGEQYV. The CDR3 DNA is TGTGCCAGCAGTTTAGGGCCTAGCGGGAAATGGGGCGAGCAGTACGTC.

This clonotype is labeled as medium-sized (0.01 to 0.1%). This chain links TRBV5-5 with TRBJ2-3, with 9 bases lining up with TRBD1. Germline loops: CDR1 SGHKS, CDR2 YYEKEE (reference sequence). Unmatched junction bases numbered 3, after V lost 1 base and J lost 3 bases. The CDR3 has 15 residues. In DNA, the CDR3 is TGTGCCAGCAGCTTGTCGGGACAGGGAACAGATACGCAGTATTTT. Residues: CASSLSGQGTDTQYF.

This clonotype is deemed medium-sized. The rearrangement links TRBV19 to TRBJ2-7, with 11 bases matching TRBD2. Trimming cost V 3 bases and J 3 bases; bases outside gene matches: 4. Germline CDR1 and CDR2: LNHDA and SQIVND (reference sequence). CDR3 length: 15 residues. CDR3 in amino acids: CASSMTSGKLYEQYF. CDR3 DNA sequence: TGTGCCAGTAGTATGACTAGCGGGAAACTCTACGAGCAGTACTTC.

The genes are TRBV12-3 or TRBV12-4 and TRBJ1-1; TRBD1 might be the D (5 bases). V was pared by 4 bases and J by 3 bases, with 15 bases between. CDR3 length: 15 residues. The DNA for the CDR3 is TGTGCCAGCAGTTCACACGGGGCCACGGACACTGAAGCTTTCTTT. Its protein is CASSSHGATDTEAFF.

The chain couples TRBV6-4 to TRBJ1-2; the D gene is possibly TRBD1 (5 bases). Germline CDR1 and CDR2: MRHNA and SNTAGT. V lost 2 bases, J lost 5 bases, and 12 bases lay in between. The CDR3 totals 14 residues. CDR3 residues: CASSDPRAEYGYTF. CDR3 coding DNA: TGTGCCAGCAGTGACCCCAGGGCTGAATATGGCTACACCTTC.

To note about this clonotype: A single base separates this from a much larger clone, so it may be a read error. V and J are TRBV27 and TRBJ2-2; 10 positions match TRBD2. Germline V gene sequence: CDR1 MNHEY, CDR2 SMNVEV (reference sequence). CDR3 size: 17 residues. V was pared by 11 bases and J by 1 base, with 13 bases of the junction left unmatched. CDR3 bases: TGTGCCGGCATCCGAACTAGCGGGGCTCTGAACACCGGGGAGCTGTTTTTT. Amino acid sequence: CAGIRTSGALNTGELFF.

This chain links TRBV28 with TRBJ2-7; D is unresolved. This CDR3 is 16 amino acids long. In germline, CDR1 is MDHEN, CDR2 SYDVKM. V was cut by 3 bases and J by 2 bases, with 17 bases left in between. The CDR3 DNA reads TGTGCCAGCAGTTTGGAAATTGTGACTTTCGCCTACGAGCAGTACTTC. This encodes CASSLEIVTFAYEQYF.

This clonotype was counted only a few times. This rearrangement joins TRBV6-1 to TRBJ2-1; D gene uncertain. The CDR3 loop spans 14 amino acids. Trimming shortened V by 6 bases and J by 10 bases, and 19 bases separated the two germline ends. Per the germline V gene, CDR1 is MNHNS and CDR2 is SASEGT. CDR3 sequence reads: CASSQERNGGEQFF. The CDR3 DNA follows: TGTGCCAGCAGCCAGGAGAGGAACGGTGGGGAGCAGTTCTTC.

This clonotype was detected only a few times. The chain couples TRBV6-2 or TRBV6-3 to TRBJ2-1; the match to TRBD2 covers 10 bases. CDR1 and CDR2 from the germline V gene are MNHEY and SVGEGT. With 8 bases clipped from V and 1 base from J, the junction kept 8 bases outside the gene matches. CDR3 length: 16 amino acids. Written as DNA, the CDR3 is TGTGCCAGCTGGCCTAGCGGGAGAGGATCCTACAATGAGCAGTTCTTC. Translating gives CASWPSGRGSYNEQFF.

This rearrangement joins TRBV12-3 or TRBV12-4 to TRBJ2-1; D may be TRBD1 or TRBD2 (5 bases each). The ends were cut back, 2 bases at V and 10 bases at J, with 12 bases in the middle. CDR3 length: 13 residues. As DNA, the CDR3 is TGTGCCAGCAGTTTAAGGGTCGGGGACGAGCAGTTCTTC. Translation gives CASSLRVGDEQFF.

The rearrangement uses TRBV7-9 and TRBJ2-2; 12 bases line up with TRBD2. Per the germline V gene, CDR1 is SEHNR and CDR2 is FQNEAQ (reference sequence). CDR3 size: 16 residues. Unmatched junction bases numbered 6, after V lost 4 bases and J lost 6 bases. The CDR3 nucleotides are TGTGCCAGCAGCTCTCTAGCGGGAGGGCCGGCCGGGGAGCTGTTTTTT. Translation gives CASSSLAGGPAGELFF.

The chain carries TRBV7-9 and TRBJ2-5, with 7 bases identical to TRBD2. This CDR3 has 15 residues. Germline trimming cut 6 bases from V and 5 bases from J; bases unmatched to any gene: 12. The germline CDR1 and CDR2 sequences are SEHNR and FQNEAQ (reference sequence). For the CDR3, the DNA is TGTGCCAGCAGTTTTAGCGGGCAAGGGACGGAGACCCAGTACTTC. Its protein is CASSFSGQGTETQYF.

This chain's CDR3 is CASSLVRASGSPQYF. The CDR3 coding sequence is TGTGCCAGCAGCTTAGTGAGGGCTAGCGGGAGTCCGCAGTATTTT. V usage is TRBV11-1 and J usage is TRBJ2-3, with 10 bases aligning to TRBD2. Trimming removed 1 base from V and 10 bases from J; junction bases left unmatched: 8. The V gene's germline CDR1 is SGHAT and CDR2 FQDESV (reference sequence). The CDR3 sequence is 15 residues long.

This clonotype showed up many times. The chain uses TRBV27 and TRBJ2-7; D gene unclear. The length of the CDR3 is 14 residues. Germline CDR1 reads MNHEY; CDR2 reads SMNVEV (reference sequence). V lost 1 base and J 0 bases, leaving 7 bases between the germline ends. The DNA of the CDR3 is TGTGCCAGCAGTTTATTAGGTATCTCCTACGAGCAGTACTTC. Its translation is CASSLLGISYEQYF.

This clonotype has only a few counts. The rearrangement uses TRBV6-5 and TRBJ2-1, with a possible D match to TRBD2 (7 bases). The J call is in doubt because the DNA end fits TRBJ2-7 better. There are 14 residues in the CDR3. From germline, CDR1 is MNHEY and CDR2 SVGAGI. Here the CDR3 DNA reads TGTGCCAGCAGTTACCAGGGGAGGGCCGGGGAGCAGTACTTC. Its translation is CASSYQGRAGEQYF.

This clonotype has a handful of counts. The chain links TRBV18 to TRBJ2-3, with 8 bases aligning to TRBD2. CDR1 is KGHSH, CDR2 LQKENI, per germline. J was trimmed by 0 bases and V by 2 bases; bases with no gene match: 19. CDR3 length: 21 residues. CDR3 sequence (DNA): TGTGCCAGCTCACCATACGACTCCGGGACTAGACCAGACCGGAGCACAGATACGCAGTATTTT. Its protein is CASSPYDSGTRPDRSTDTQYF. Full variable domain (missing parts from reference TRBV18 and TRBJ2-3): NAGVMQNPRHLVRRRGQEARLRCSPMKGHSHVYWYRQLPEEGLKFMVYLQKENIIDESGMPKERFSAEFPKEGPSILRIQQVVRGDSAAYFCASSPYDSGTRPDRSTDTQYFGPGTRLTVL.

The V gene is TRBV7-2, the J gene TRBJ2-3, with 9 bases fitting TRBD2. The CDR3 totals 14 residues. With 6 bases clipped from V and 6 bases from J, the junction kept 7 bases outside the gene matches. The germline V gene has CDR1 SGHTA and CDR2 FQGNSA. CDR3 residues: CASSQPSGRDTQYF. The CDR3, as DNA: TGTGCCAGCAGTCAGCCAAGCGGGAGGGATACGCAGTATTTT.